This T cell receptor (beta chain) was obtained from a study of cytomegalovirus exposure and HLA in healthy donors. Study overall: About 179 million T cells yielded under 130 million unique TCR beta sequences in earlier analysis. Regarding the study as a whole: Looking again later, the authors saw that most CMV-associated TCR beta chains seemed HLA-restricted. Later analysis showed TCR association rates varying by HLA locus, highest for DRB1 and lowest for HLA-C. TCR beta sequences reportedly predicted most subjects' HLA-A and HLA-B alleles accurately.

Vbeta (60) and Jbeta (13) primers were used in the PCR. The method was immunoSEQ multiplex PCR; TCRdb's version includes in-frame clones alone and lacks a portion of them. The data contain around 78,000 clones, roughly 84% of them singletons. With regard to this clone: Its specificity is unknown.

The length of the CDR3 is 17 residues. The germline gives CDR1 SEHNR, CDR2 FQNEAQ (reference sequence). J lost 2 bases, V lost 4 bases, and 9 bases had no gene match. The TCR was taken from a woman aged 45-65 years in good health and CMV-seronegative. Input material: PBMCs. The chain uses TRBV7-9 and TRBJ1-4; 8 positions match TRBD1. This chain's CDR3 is CASSSTGGGTTNEKLFF. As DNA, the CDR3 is TGTGCCAGCAGCTCTACAGGGGGTGGCACGACTAATGAAAAACTGTTTTTT.